This TCR beta chain was sequenced for a study of blood T cell repertoires in COVID-19 (dated by TCRdb to 2020 to 2021). Notes on the research overall: Collaborator samples came from the United States, Italy and Spain and covered acute and convalescent phases of COVID-19. The prospective study material was composed of cDNA or gDNA derived from T cells, B-cell-depleted T cells, or PBMCs. The dataset comprised deeply sampled blood TCRbeta repertoires from subjects exposed to, actively infected with, or recovered from COVID-19. The repertoires were made available in a free public database intended to serve as a resource for research on the immune response to SARS-CoV-2. The samples were drawn from two sources: the first 160 participants of the ongoing ImmuneRACE study, and 950 to 1,500 subjects contributed by 6 global collaborators. Nearly every sample came with metadata listing a de-identified subject ID, COVID-19 status, age in years and sex. Where available, HLA class I and class II types were taken from metadata supplied by the sample provider and were not determined by assay-based typing.

As concerns this clone: Its antigen is still unknown. Within one base of it there is no much larger clone, and no base qualities were kept.

TCRbeta CDR3 regions were amplified from genomic DNA using the immunoSEQ Assay, a bias-controlled multiplex PCR. The paper's processing steps were these. Nucleated cell counts per sample were estimated from amplification of reference gene primers within the assay. To quantify the absolute abundance of each unique TCRbeta CDR3 rearrangement, sequence reads were collapsed and filtered. For each sample, productive Simpson clonality was calculated as the square root of Simpson's diversity index over productive rearrangements. TCRdb stores this immuneACCESS table with in-frame sequences only. Part of the clones is absent; in the studies checked, under half of the shortfall reflects unresolved V genes, and no reason is known for the rest. The DNA was the basis for D and trimming; V, J and clone size are from that table. The sample table holds fewer than 150,000 clones, of which roughly 80% were seen once. Approximately 8% of the sample is in the top ten clones.

What the authors observed across the whole study: The amount of clinical and demographic metadata varied by source and participant and was provided uncurated.

CDR1 and CDR2 were assigned from the germline V gene (reference sequence) as MNHNY and SVGAGI. The cysteine opens and the phenylalanine closes a CDR3 of 15 amino acids. Only the CDR3 DNA stays, 45 bases, in frame from base 1. V loses 2 bases of germline sequence and J loses 3 bases, and the interval between the two ends is 10 bases. Each collaborating institution followed its own protocols to collect whole blood in K2EDTA tubes. Collaborator samples were shipped for TCRbeta analysis as frozen whole blood, isolated PBMCs, or DNA extracted from either sample type. The sequencing sample was made of peripheral blood. This chain is built from TRBV6-6 and TRBJ1-4, with TRBD1 as a weak D call on 5 bases. The TCR comes from a human donor in a cohort sampled during active COVID-19. CDR3 loop: CASSYEGVANEKLFF. The nucleotide sequence is TGTGCCAGCAGTTACGAAGGGGTGGCTAATGAAAAACTGTTTTTT.